This T cell receptor (beta chain) was identified during a study of blood T cell repertoires in COVID-19. Study-level information: PBMCs, B-cell-depleted T cells, or T cells were the source of the cDNA or gDNA that made up the material.

Libraries were prepared by immunoSEQ multiplex PCR; TCRdb keeps only in-frame clonotypes and omits some of them. Among 50,000 to 65,000 clones listed, 85% were seen once. V was clipped by 4 bases and J by 4 bases, with 14 bases between them. The CDR3 length is 15 residues. CDR1 SGHRS and CDR2 YFSETQ come from the germline V gene. Sequencing was done on a sample of peripheral blood. This sequence originates from a human donor in a cohort sampled during active COVID-19. V usage is TRBV5-1 and J usage is TRBJ1-4, with D possibly being TRBD1 (5 bases). The CDR3 nucleotides are TGCGCCAGCAGCGTCGGAGGGGACTTTAATGAAAAACTGTTTTTT. It encodes CASSVGGDFNEKLFF.